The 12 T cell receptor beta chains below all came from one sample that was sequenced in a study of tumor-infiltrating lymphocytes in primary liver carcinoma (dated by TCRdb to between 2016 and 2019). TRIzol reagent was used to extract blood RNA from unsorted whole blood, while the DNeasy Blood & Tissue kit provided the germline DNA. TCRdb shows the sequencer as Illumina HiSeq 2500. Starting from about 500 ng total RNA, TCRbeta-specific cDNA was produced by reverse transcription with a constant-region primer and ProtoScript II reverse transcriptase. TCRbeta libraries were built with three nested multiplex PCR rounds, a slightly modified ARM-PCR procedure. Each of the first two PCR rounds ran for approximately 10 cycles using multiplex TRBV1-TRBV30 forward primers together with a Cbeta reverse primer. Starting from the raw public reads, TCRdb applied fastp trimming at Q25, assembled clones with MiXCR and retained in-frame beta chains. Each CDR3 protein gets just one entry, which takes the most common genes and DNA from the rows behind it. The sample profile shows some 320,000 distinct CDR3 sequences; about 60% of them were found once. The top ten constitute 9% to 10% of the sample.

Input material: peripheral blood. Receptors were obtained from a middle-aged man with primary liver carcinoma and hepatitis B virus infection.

The CDR3 DNA reads as TGTGCCAGCAGCTTAACCAGGGGAAACAATGAGCAGTTCTTC. This sequence encodes CASSLTRGNNEQFF. This chain joins TRBV11-2 and TRBJ2-1; a possible D gene is TRBD1 (6 bases). V was trimmed by 2 bases and J by 5 bases, leaving 10 bases between them. There are 14 residues in the CDR3. CDR1 is SGHAT, CDR2 FQNNGV, per germline. Using reference TRBV11-2 and TRBJ2-1 for the parts outside the CDR3, the full variable domain is EAGVAQSPRYKIIEKRQSVAFWCNPISGHATLYWYQQILGQGPKLLIQFQNNGVVDDSQLPKDRFSAERLKGVDSTLKIQPAKLEDSAVYLCASSLTRGNNEQFFGPGTRLTVL.

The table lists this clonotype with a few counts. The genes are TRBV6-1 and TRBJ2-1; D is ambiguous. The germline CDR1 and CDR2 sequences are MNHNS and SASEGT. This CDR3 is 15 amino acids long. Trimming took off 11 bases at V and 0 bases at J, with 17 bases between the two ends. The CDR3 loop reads CAGSIYWRSYNEQFF. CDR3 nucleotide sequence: TGTGCCGGTAGCATTTACTGGCGCTCCTACAATGAGCAGTTCTTC.

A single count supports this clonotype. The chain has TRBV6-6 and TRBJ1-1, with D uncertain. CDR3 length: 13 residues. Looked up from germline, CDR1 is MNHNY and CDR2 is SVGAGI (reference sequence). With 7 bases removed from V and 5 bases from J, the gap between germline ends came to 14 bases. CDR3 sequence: CASNFKSWTEAFF. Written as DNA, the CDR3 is TGTGCCAGCAACTTCAAGTCTTGGACTGAAGCTTTCTTT.

The CDR3 region has the DNA TGTGCTAGCCTCGGACTAGCGGGAGCAGAGACCCAGTACTTC. It specifies CASLGLAGAETQYF. The chain couples TRBV6-6 to TRBJ2-5; 13 bases are a match to TRBD2. CDR1 is MNHNY, CDR2 SVGAGI, per germline (reference sequence). The CDR3 runs 14 residues.

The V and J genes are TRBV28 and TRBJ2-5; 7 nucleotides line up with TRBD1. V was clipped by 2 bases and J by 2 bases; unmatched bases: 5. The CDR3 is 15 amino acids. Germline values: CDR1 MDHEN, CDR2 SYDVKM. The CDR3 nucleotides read TGTGCCAGCAGTTTAGCAGGGGGACATCAAGAGACCCAGTACTTC. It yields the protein CASSLAGGHQETQYF.

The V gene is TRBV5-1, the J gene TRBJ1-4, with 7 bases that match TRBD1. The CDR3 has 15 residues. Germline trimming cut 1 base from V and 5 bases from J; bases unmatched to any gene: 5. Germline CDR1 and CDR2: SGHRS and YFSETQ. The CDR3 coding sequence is TGCGCCAGCAGCTTGATTGGGACAGAAAATGAAAAACTGTTTTTT. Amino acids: CASSLIGTENEKLFF.

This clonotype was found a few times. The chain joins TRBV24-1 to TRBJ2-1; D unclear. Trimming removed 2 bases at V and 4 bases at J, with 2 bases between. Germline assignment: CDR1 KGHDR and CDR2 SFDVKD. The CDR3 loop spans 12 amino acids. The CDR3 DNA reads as TGTGCCACCAGTGATTGGTACAATGAGCAGTTCTTC. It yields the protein CATSDWYNEQFF.

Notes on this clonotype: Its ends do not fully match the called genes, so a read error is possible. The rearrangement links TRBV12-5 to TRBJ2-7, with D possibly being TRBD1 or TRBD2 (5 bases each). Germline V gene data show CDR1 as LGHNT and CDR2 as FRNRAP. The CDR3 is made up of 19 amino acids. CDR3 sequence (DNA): TGTGTTAGTGGTTTGCCGGACTGTAGCCTTCTCGTGGGGGAGAACGGGCAGTACTTC. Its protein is CVSGLPDCSLLVGENGQYF.

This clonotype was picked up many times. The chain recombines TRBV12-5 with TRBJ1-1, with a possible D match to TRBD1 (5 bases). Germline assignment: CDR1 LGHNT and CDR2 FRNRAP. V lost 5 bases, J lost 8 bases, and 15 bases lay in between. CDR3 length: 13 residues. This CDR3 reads CASGLSLEGEAFF. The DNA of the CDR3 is TGTGCTAGTGGTCTCTCCCTCGAGGGGGAAGCTTTCTTT.

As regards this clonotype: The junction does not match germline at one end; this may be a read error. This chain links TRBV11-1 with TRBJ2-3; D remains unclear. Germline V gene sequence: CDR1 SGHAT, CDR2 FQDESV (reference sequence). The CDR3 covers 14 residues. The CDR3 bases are TGTGCCAGCAGCTTCGTAGATAGCACATATACGCAGTATTTT. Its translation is CASSFVDSTYTQYF.

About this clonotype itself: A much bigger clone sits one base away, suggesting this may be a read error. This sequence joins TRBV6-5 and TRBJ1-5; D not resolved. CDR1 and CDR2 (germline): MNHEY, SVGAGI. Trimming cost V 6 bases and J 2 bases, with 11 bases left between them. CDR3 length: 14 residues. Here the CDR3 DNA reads TGTGCCAGCAGGAAAAGTGGAGGCAATCAGCCCCAGCATTTT. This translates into CASRKSGGNQPQHF.

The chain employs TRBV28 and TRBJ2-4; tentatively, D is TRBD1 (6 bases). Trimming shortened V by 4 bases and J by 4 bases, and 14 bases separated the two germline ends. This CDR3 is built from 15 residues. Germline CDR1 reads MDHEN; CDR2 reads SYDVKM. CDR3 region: CASSWFGRGKNIQYF. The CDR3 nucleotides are TGTGCCAGCAGTTGGTTCGGCAGGGGAAAAAACATTCAGTACTTC. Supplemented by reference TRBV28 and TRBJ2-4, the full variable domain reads DVKVTQSSRYLVKRTGEKVFLECVQDMDHENMFWYRQDPGLGLRLIYFSYDVKMKEKGDIPEGYSVSREKKERFSLILESASTNQTSMYLCASSWFGRGKNIQYFGAGTRLSVL.